These 28 T cell receptor beta chains were sequenced from one sample in a study of beta chain features in type 1 diabetes. cDNA synthesis used the whole RNA isolate, giving expressed TCRB sequences. Produced via immunoSEQ multiplex PCR; TCRdb's table is partial and in-frame only. The repertoire has 50,000 or so clones, roughly 39% of them found once; the top ten carry approximately 1.3%. For these TCRs, the target antigens are not known. Study-level results: People with Type 1 diabetes carried modestly yet significantly shorter TCRB CDR3s in all four CD4+ subsets.

The sample comprised Tregs from blood. All receptors derive from a man between 25 and 39 years old with type 1 diabetes.

This clone was counted between two and nine times. The rearrangement uses TRBV6-1 and TRBJ2-7; TRBD2 agrees at 9 bases. After removal of 7 bases from V and 2 bases from J, the junction contained 3 bases not matched to a gene. CDR3 length equals 13 residues. Germline CDR1 is MNHNS and CDR2 is SASEGT. The CDR3 is CASNEREAYEQYF. The CDR3 region has the DNA TGTGCCAGCAACGAGCGGGAGGCCTACGAGCAGTACTTC.

Turning to this clone: The same CDR3 also results from other DNA sequences found in this sample. The chain has TRBV7-2 and TRBJ2-5; 7 bases map to TRBD1. CDR3 length: 14 amino acids. CDR1 and CDR2 (germline): SGHTA, FQGNSA. Trimming at V came to 1 base and at J to 5 bases, leaving 4 bases not matched to a gene. CDR3 in DNA: TGTGCCAGCAGCTTAGGAGGGGGCGGGGAGACCCAGTACTTC. The encoded protein is CASSLGGGGETQYF.

This clone came up a few times. This sequence joins TRBV2 and TRBJ2-5, with D perhaps TRBD1 (6 bases). V gave up 5 bases and J gave up 4 bases, with 11 bases separating them. Germline-derived CDR1 and CDR2 are SNHLY and FYNNEI. This CDR3 comprises 13 residues. CDR3 residues: CASSLDRIETQYF. The CDR3 region has the DNA TGTGCCAGCAGTCTCGACAGGATAGAGACCCAGTACTTC.

This clone appeared once. The V gene is TRBV15, the J gene TRBJ2-3; D is possibly TRBD2 (6 bases). This CDR3 region has 17 residues. Germline values: CDR1 LNHNV, CDR2 YYDKDF (reference sequence). V gave up 4 bases and J gave up 1 base, with 18 bases separating them. CDR3 nucleotide sequence: TGTGCCACCAGCAAAGATCCGGGACTTCATCGCACAGATACGCAGTATTTT. This gives the protein CATSKDPGLHRTDTQYF. Full variable domain (missing parts from reference TRBV15 and TRBJ2-3): DAMVIQNPRYQVTQFGKPVTLSCSQTLNHNVMYWYQQKSSQAPKLLFHYYDKDFNNEADTPDNFQSRRPNTSFCFLDIRSPGLGDTAMYLCATSKDPGLHRTDTQYFGPGTRLTVL.

The chain combines TRBV13 with TRBJ2-2; TRBD1 matches 11 bases. The ends lost 4 bases at V and 8 bases at J; junction bases unmatched: 9. The CDR3 totals 16 residues. Germline V gives CDR1 PRHDT, CDR2 FYEKMQ (reference sequence). The CDR3 loop reads CASSSGTGGIYGELFF. DNA of the CDR3: TGTGCCAGCAGCTCCGGGACAGGGGGAATCTATGGGGAGCTGTTTTTT. The whole variable domain, remainder taken from reference TRBV13 and TRBJ2-2, is AAGVIQSPRHLIKEKRETATLKCYPIPRHDTVYWYQQGPGQDPQFLISFYEKMQSDKGSIPDRFSAQQFSDYHSELNMSSLELGDSALYFCASSSGTGGIYGELFFGEGSRLTVL.

This clone was picked up a small number of times. V usage is TRBV28 and J usage is TRBJ2-7; 9 bases are shared with TRBD1. The CDR3 totals 15 residues. The V and J ends lost 3 bases and 2 bases, in that order; junction bases with no gene match: 5. CDR1 MDHEN and CDR2 SYDVKM come from the germline V gene. CDR3 residues: CASSFRDREAYEQYF. Written as DNA, the CDR3 is TGTGCCAGCAGTTTTCGGGACAGGGAAGCCTACGAGCAGTACTTC.

The chain is built from TRBV6-4 and TRBJ1-2; D not certain. V gave up 4 bases and J gave up 4 bases, with 13 bases separating them. The length of the CDR3 is 14 residues. CDR1 is MRHNA, CDR2 SNTAGT, per germline. The CDR3 loop is CASSVSPQAYGYTF. CDR3 nucleotide sequence: TGTGCCAGCAGTGTGTCCCCGCAGGCCTATGGCTACACCTTC.

The chain is built from TRBV30 and TRBJ2-5; D possibly corresponds to TRBD1 (7 bases). V lost 1 base and J 11 bases, leaving 17 bases between the germline ends. Per germline, CDR1 GTSNPN and CDR2 SVGIG (reference sequence). This CDR3 region has 13 residues. DNA for the CDR3: TGTGCCTGGAGTGCGTGGACAGGCGGGGAGCAGTACTTC. Its translation is CAWSAWTGGEQYF.

This clone was seen a few times. The V and J genes are TRBV6-5 and TRBJ2-5; D gene uncertain. The CDR3 is 11 residues long. Trimming removed 5 bases from V and 5 bases from J, with 6 bases in between. Germline CDR1 reads MNHEY; CDR2 reads SVGAGI. The CDR3 sequence is CASSMRETQYF. The CDR3 DNA reads as TGTGCCAGCAGTATGCGGGAGACCCAGTACTTC.

The genes are TRBV23-1 and TRBJ2-1; no clear D. TRBV23-1 is sorted into the ORF group, with uncertain function. CDR3 length equals 16 residues. V was cut by 7 bases and J by 3 bases, with 19 bases left in between. CDR3 sequence reads: CASIQTSPLSYNEQFF. The DNA for the CDR3 is TGCGCCAGCATCCAGACTTCCCCTTTAAGCTACAATGAGCAGTTCTTC.

The rearrangement links TRBV18 to TRBJ2-7; 9 bases line up with TRBD2. Trimming cost V 6 bases and J 4 bases; bases outside gene matches: 7. This CDR3 is built from 14 residues. Germline CDR1 reads KGHSH; CDR2 reads LQKENI. DNA of the CDR3: TGTGCCAGCTCGACCGGGACTAGCCTATACGAGCAGTACTTC. Its translation is CASSTGTSLYEQYF.

The chain is built from TRBV4-2 and TRBJ2-3, with TRBD2 matching over 10 bases. Germline V lookup: CDR1 LGHNA, CDR2 YNFKEQ. The CDR3 has 17 amino acids. Unmatched junction bases numbered 10, after V lost 0 bases and J lost 7 bases. The CDR3 region is CASSQDQQPSGRHTQYF. The DNA of the CDR3 is TGTGCCAGCAGCCAAGATCAACAGCCTAGCGGGAGACATACGCAGTATTTT.

The rearrangement uses TRBV28 and TRBJ1-1; D remains ambiguous. Trimming took off 3 bases at V and 6 bases at J, with 5 bases between the two ends. In germline, CDR1 is MDHEN, CDR2 SYDVKM. This CDR3 contains 11 residues. The CDR3 protein is CASSFRAEAFF. The CDR3 nucleotides read TGTGCCAGCAGTTTTCGGGCTGAAGCTTTCTTT.

This chain uses TRBV5-1 with TRBJ2-2; a possible D gene is TRBD1 (6 bases). With 1 base removed from V and 3 bases from J, the gap between germline ends came to 16 bases. Germline values: CDR1 SGHRS, CDR2 YFSETQ. This CDR3 is 17 amino acids long. The CDR3 spells CASSLFWGPPDTGELFF. CDR3 DNA sequence: TGCGCCAGCAGCTTGTTCTGGGGGCCCCCGGACACCGGGGAGCTGTTTTTT.

The chain combines TRBV7-6 with TRBJ1-3; tentatively, D is TRBD1 (6 bases). From germline, CDR1 is SGHVS and CDR2 FNYEAQ. The CDR3 length is 15 residues. The germline V and J ends were trimmed by 0 bases and 0 bases, with 6 bases remaining between them. The CDR3 coding sequence is TGTGCCAGCAGCTTAGCGGACAGCTCTGGAAACACCATATATTTT. As protein: CASSLADSSGNTIYF.

The chain links TRBV19 to TRBJ2-1; 10 bases are shared with TRBD2. V was clipped by 5 bases and J by 4 bases; unmatched bases: 8. CDR1 and CDR2 (germline): LNHDA, SQIVND (reference sequence). The CDR3 is made up of 16 amino acids. The CDR3 coding sequence is TGTGCCAGTAGTCGCCCGGGACTAGCGAGTTACAATGAGCAGTTCTTC. This translates into CASSRPGLASYNEQFF.

The V call is TRBV30, the J call TRBJ2-5; a weak D match, TRBD2 (6 bases). V shed 3 bases and J shed 4 bases, with 18 bases lying between them. Germline CDR1 GTSNPN, CDR2 SVGIG (reference sequence). There are 15 residues in the CDR3. In nucleotides, the CDR3 is TGTGCCTGGAGCGCTCCCCAGACTAGATCAGAGACCCAGTACTTC. Translation: CAWSAPQTRSETQYF.

The gene calls are TRBV5-1 and TRBJ2-1; tentative D call: TRBD2 (5 bases). With 1 base removed from V and 10 bases from J, the gap between germline ends came to 15 bases. There are 14 residues in the CDR3. Germline V gene data show CDR1 as SGHRS and CDR2 as YFSETQ. CDR3 sequence (DNA): TGCGCCAGCAGCTTGACAGTCCCCGGCGGGGAGCAGTTCTTC. Amino acid sequence: CASSLTVPGGEQFF.

This clone was observed once. V is TRBV28 and J is TRBJ1-5, with D possibly TRBD1 on 5 matching bases. Germline CDR1 is MDHEN and CDR2 is SYDVKM. The ends were cut back, 5 bases at V and 6 bases at J, with 11 bases in the middle. This CDR3 has 13 amino acids. Here the CDR3 reads CASSRGVSQPQHF. In DNA form, the CDR3 reads TGTGCCAGCAGTCGGGGGGTCAGTCAGCCCCAGCATTTT.

This clone was seen ten or more times. The chain links TRBV7-3 to TRBJ2-7, with D maybe TRBD2 (5 bases). Trimming took 2 bases from V and 6 from J, leaving 11 bases between them. Looked up from germline, CDR1 is SGHTA and CDR2 is FQGTGA. The CDR3 is 13 amino acids. Here the CDR3 DNA reads TGTGCCAGCAGCTTATACGGGGTAACCGAGCAGTACTTC. Translating gives CASSLYGVTEQYF. The entire variable domain, with the rest obtained from reference TRBV7-3 and TRBJ2-7, is as follows: GAGVSQTPSNKVTEKGKYVELRCDPISGHTALYWYRQSLGQGPEFLIYFQGTGAADDSGLPNDRFFAVRPEGSVSTLKIQRTERGDSAVYLCASSLYGVTEQYFGPGTRLTVT.

Here the CDR3 DNA reads TGTGCCAGCAGTTTACCAACCGGACAGATTGAAGCTTTCTTT. It encodes CASSLPTGQIEAFF. The chain joins TRBV28 to TRBJ1-1, with D tentatively TRBD1 (6 bases). The V end lost 2 bases, the J end lost 7 bases, and 14 bases lay between the germline ends. This CDR3 is 14 amino acids long. CDR1 is MDHEN and CDR2 is SYDVKM in the germline V gene. Together with reference TRBV28 and TRBJ1-1, the CDR3 gives the full variable domain: DVKVTQSSRYLVKRTGEKVFLECVQDMDHENMFWYRQDPGLGLRLIYFSYDVKMKEKGDIPEGYSVSREKKERFSLILESASTNQTSMYLCASSLPTGQIEAFFGQGTRLTVV.

A word on this clone: Other nucleotide sequences from this sample produce the same CDR3. The chain employs TRBV18 and TRBJ2-7; 9 nucleotides align to TRBD1. Germline V gene sequence: CDR1 KGHSH, CDR2 LQKENI. The ends lost 3 bases at V and 3 bases at J; junction bases unmatched: 3. The CDR3 spans 14 residues. In nucleotides, the CDR3 is TGTGCCAGCTCACCGGGACAGGGCAGCTACGAGCAGTACTTC. Protein: CASSPGQGSYEQYF.

The chain recombines TRBV2 with TRBJ2-1; D is unclear. The CDR3 extends over 13 amino acids. Trimming cost V 6 bases and J 0 bases, with 6 bases left between them. Germline V gene sequence: CDR1 SNHLY, CDR2 FYNNEI. CDR3 region: CASRLSSYNEQFF. The CDR3 DNA is TGTGCCAGCAGGCTCAGCTCCTACAATGAGCAGTTCTTC.

The chain has TRBV7-9 and TRBJ1-2; unclear D gene. The CDR3 is 12 residues long. The germline CDR1 and CDR2 sequences are SEHNR and FQNEAQ (reference sequence). V dropped 5 bases and J dropped 7 bases, with 11 bases sitting between them. CDR3 protein: CASSPGQFGYTF. The CDR3 nucleotides are TGTGCCAGCAGCCCTGGCCAGTTTGGCTACACCTTC.

V gene TRBV7-2 combines with J gene TRBJ2-3; D may be TRBD1 (5 bases). CDR1 is SGHTA and CDR2 is FQGNSA in the germline V gene. CDR3 length: 15 amino acids. Trimming removed 3 bases from V and 1 base from J, with 11 bases in between. The CDR3 spells CASSLTADRTDTQYF. Here the CDR3 DNA reads TGTGCCAGCAGCTTGACAGCAGATCGCACAGATACGCAGTATTTT.

The chain combines TRBV30 with TRBJ2-3; tentative D call: TRBD2 (6 bases). The CDR3 runs to 16 residues. Germline CDR1 is GTSNPN and CDR2 is SVGIG (reference sequence). V shed 0 bases and J shed 0 bases, with 13 bases lying between them. CDR3 DNA sequence: TGTGCCTGGAGTGTGGGACGGGGGTCTAGCACAGATACGCAGTATTTT. Translated: CAWSVGRGSSTDTQYF.

This sequence joins TRBV27 and TRBJ2-7; D is undetermined. V lost 10 bases and J 7 bases, leaving 14 bases between the germline ends. The CDR3 runs to 11 residues. Per germline, CDR1 MNHEY and CDR2 SMNVEV (reference sequence). CDR3 region: CAIPTPREQYF. CDR3 in DNA: TGTGCCATCCCGACTCCCCGGGAGCAGTACTTC.

There are a few counts of this clone. The chain recombines TRBV7-2 with TRBJ1-5; D might be TRBD1 (6 bases). Per the germline V gene, CDR1 is SGHTA and CDR2 is FQGNSA. There are 14 residues in the CDR3. The V end was cut by 5 bases, the J end by 2 bases, with 10 bases between. For the CDR3, the DNA is TGTGCCAGCAGCCGAGCAGGGGGCAATCAGCCCCAGCATTTT. Amino acid sequence: CASSRAGGNQPQHF. The variable domain in full, with the rest retrieved from reference TRBV7-2 and TRBJ1-5, is GAGVSQSPSNKVTEKGKDVELRCDPISGHTALYWYRQSLGQGLEFLIYFQGNSAPDKSGLPSDRFSAERTGGSVSTLTIQRTQQEDSAVYLCASSRAGGNQPQHFGDGTRLSIL.